This T cell receptor beta chain is drawn from a study of control samples from healthy donors and cancer patients. Between the trimmed V and J ends, which lost 4 bases and 5 bases, there was a span of 11 bases. CDR3 length: 13 residues. Germline-derived CDR1 and CDR2 are WNHNN and SYGVQD (reference sequence). The assay was immunoSEQ multiplex PCR, and TCRdb's table has in-frame clones only and misses some. The data show about 170,000 clones, around nine tenths seen once. This TCR was sampled from a woman aged 25 to 45 in good health. Source material: blood. The chain combines TRBV10-1 with TRBJ2-5; tentative D call: TRBD1 (5 bases). The CDR3 DNA sequence: TGCGCCAGCAGTGCCCAGGGCGGCGAGACCCAGTACTTC. This encodes CASSAQGGETQYF.